These T cell receptor beta chains were read from a single sample in a study of blood T cell repertoires in COVID-19. Sequencing was performed with immunoSEQ multiplex PCR; in TCRdb, only in-frame clones are kept and a portion is missing. The sample consists of under 250,000 clones, about 85% of them appearing once. The sample comprised peripheral blood. These receptors were collected from a man between 18 and 29 years old with active or convalescent COVID-19. Each CDR3 is given with its conserved first and last residue. A D gene is named only where the DNA matches it firmly. Not every row has a clone size; where given, it reads once, few, many or a size class.

clone size	J gene	V gene	D gene	CDR3 protein	CDR3 DNA
NA	TRBJ1-1	TRBV28	TRBD1	CASSRITGANTEAFF	TGTGCCAGCAGTCGAATCACAGGGGCCAACACTGAAGCTTTCTTT
few	TRBJ2-5	TRBV18	TRBD1	CASHRGVEETQYF	TGTGCCAGCCACAGGGGAGTAGAAGAGACCCAGTACTTC
NA	TRBJ2-1	TRBV4-3	TRBD2	CASSQGPATSLGYNEQFF	TGCGCCAGCAGCCAAGGACCCGCGACTAGCCTCGGCTACAATGAGCAGTTCTTC
once	TRBJ1-1	TRBV5-5	NA	CASSPFNTEAFF	TGTGCCAGCAGCCCGTTTAACACTGAAGCTTTCTTT
NA	TRBJ2-1	TRBV12-3/TRBV12-4	TRBD1	CASSTGTENEQFF	TGTGCCAGCAGTACCGGGACAGAGAATGAGCAGTTCTTC
NA	TRBJ1-2	TRBV2	NA	CASSTVSGANYGYTF	TGTGCCAGCAGTACAGTTTCAGGGGCTAACTATGGCTACACCTTC
NA	TRBJ2-5	TRBV6-5	NA	CASSYPQGETQYF	TGTGCCAGCAGTTACCCACAGGGTGAGACCCAGTACTTC
once	TRBJ1-1	TRBV6-2/TRBV6-3	NA	CASSSIPEAFF	TGTGCCAGCAGCTCCATCCCTGAAGCTTTCTTT
NA	TRBJ1-6	TRBV2	TRBD1	CASSSPGQGADSPLHF	TGTGCCAGCAGTTCTCCGGGACAGGGGGCCGATTCACCCCTCCACTTT
NA	TRBJ2-7	TRBV13	TRBD2	CASSSGLAGEEQYF	TGTGCCAGCAGCTCGGGACTAGCGGGAGAGGAGCAGTACTTC
NA	TRBJ2-7	TRBV15	NA	CATSKTLPQGYEQYF	TGTGCCACCAGCAAGACCTTACCCCAGGGTTACGAGCAGTACTTC
NA	TRBJ2-1	TRBV7-8	NA	CASRDQRGGNEQFF	TGTGCCAGCAGAGATCAAAGGGGGGGAAATGAGCAGTTCTTC
NA	TRBJ1-6	TRBV7-6	NA	CASRPGGGNSPLHF	TGTGCCAGCAGACCCGGCGGGGGCAATTCACCCCTCCACTTT
NA	TRBJ2-5	TRBV5-1	NA	CASRAEDTQYF	TGCGCCAGCAGGGCTGAAGATACCCAGTACTTC
NA	TRBJ1-6	TRBV7-9	NA	CASSLEGPPLHF	TGTGCCAGCAGCTTGGAGGGTCCGCCCCTCCACTTT
NA	TRBJ2-3	TRBV5-6	TRBD2	CASSLSTSGTDTQYF	TGTGCCAGCAGCCTATCGACTAGCGGCACAGATACGCAGTATTTT
NA	TRBJ1-1	TRBV28	TRBD1	CASEPETGGTEAFF	TGTGCCAGTGAACCCGAGACAGGGGGCACTGAAGCTTTCTTT
NA	TRBJ1-2	TRBV24-1	NA	CATSDGGFQSGYTF	TGTGCCACCAGTGATGGGGGGTTTCAATCTGGCTACACCTTC
NA	TRBJ1-4	TRBV3-1/TRBV3-2	TRBD1	CASSQVTGPNEKLFF	TGTGCCAGCAGCCAAGTGACAGGGCCAAATGAAAAACTGTTTTTT
NA	TRBJ2-5	TRBV14	NA	CASSRRRSETQYF	TGTGCCAGCAGCCGAAGGCGGTCGGAGACCCAGTACTTC
NA	TRBJ2-1	TRBV19	NA	CASSIGLAIEQFF	TGTGCCAGTAGTATAGGGCTAGCGATTGAGCAGTTCTTC
once	TRBJ2-2	TRBV7-2	NA	CASSLNRGLAGELFF	TGTGCCAGCAGCCTCAACAGGGGACTGGCCGGGGAGCTGTTTTTT
once	TRBJ1-1	TRBV30	TRBD1	CAWSDRGTEAFF	TGTGCCTGGAGTGACAGGGGCACTGAAGCTTTCTTT
NA	TRBJ2-7	TRBV5-4	NA	CASSPGLNYEQYF	TGTGCCAGCAGCCCTGGCCTGAACTACGAGCAGTACTTC
few	TRBJ1-6	TRBV11-2	TRBD1	CASKHRGNSPLHF	TGTGCCAGCAAGCACAGGGGAAATTCACCCCTCCACTTT
NA	TRBJ2-1	TRBV19	TRBD2	CASRDEGLVNNEQFF	TGTGCCAGTAGGGATGAGGGACTAGTGAACAATGAGCAGTTCTTC
NA	TRBJ1-1	TRBV12-5	TRBD1	CASGLNRGLGTEAFF	TGTGCTAGTGGTTTGAACAGGGGGCTGGGCACTGAAGCTTTCTTT
NA	TRBJ1-3	TRBV25-1	NA	CASSDPRTVGNTIYF	TGTGCCAGCAGTGACCCCAGGACAGTGGGAAACACCATATATTTT
NA	TRBJ1-1	TRBV6-6	NA	CASLQGMNTEAFF	TGTGCCAGCTTACAGGGAATGAACACTGAAGCTTTCTTT
once	TRBJ1-1	TRBV19	TRBD1	CASSIKRTGIMNTEAFF	TGTGCCAGTAGTATAAAAAGGACAGGAATCATGAACACTGAAGCTTTCTTT
NA	TRBJ1-5	TRBV18	TRBD1	CASSPEPENRGYTSPPQHF	TGTGCCAGCTCACCCGAGCCCGAAAACAGGGGCTACACCTCGCCGCCCCAGCATTTT
NA	TRBJ2-7	TRBV15	NA	CATSRDRSGSGHEQYF	TGTGCCACCAGCAGAGATCGTTCAGGAAGCGGCCACGAGCAGTACTTC
NA	TRBJ1-1	TRBV19	TRBD1	CASRRQGLDTEAFF	TGTGCCAGTAGAAGACAGGGGCTCGACACTGAAGCTTTCTTT
NA	TRBJ2-5	TRBV5-4	TRBD2	CASSLPLAAQETQYF	TGTGCCAGCAGCCTCCCACTAGCGGCACAAGAGACCCAGTACTTC
NA	TRBJ2-1	TRBV7-2	NA	CASSLKEGSGYNEQFF	TGTGCCAGCAGCTTGAAGGAGGGGAGTGGCTACAATGAGCAGTTCTTC
NA	TRBJ1-3	TRBV3-1/TRBV3-2	NA	CASSLPLGPSGNTIYF	TGTGCCAGCAGCCTCCCCCTTGGTCCGAGCGGAAACACCATATATTTT
NA	TRBJ1-5	TRBV28	NA	CASKQDGENQPQHF	TGTGCCAGCAAGCAGGACGGGGAGAATCAGCCCCAGCATTTT
NA	TRBJ2-1	TRBV7-9	TRBD2	CASSLGASLAGNEQFF	TGTGCCAGCAGCTTAGGGGCATCGCTAGCGGGAAACGAGCAGTTCTTC
NA	TRBJ2-7	TRBV20-1	TRBD1	CSASSSDRGRREQYF	TGCAGTGCTAGTTCGTCGGACAGGGGGCGCCGGGAGCAGTACTTC
NA	TRBJ1-1	TRBV11-2	TRBD1	CASSRDPAQGPRF	TGTGCCAGCAGCCGAGACCCCGCACAGGGGCCGCGCTTT
NA	TRBJ2-5	TRBV5-4	NA	CASSPERTPRAQYF	TGTGCCAGCAGCCCCGAGCGGACCCCTAGGGCCCAGTACTTC
NA	TRBJ1-6	TRBV11-1	NA	CASSFFGSPLHF	TGTGCCAGCAGCTTTTTCGGGTCACCCCTCCACTTT
NA	TRBJ2-7	TRBV5-4	TRBD1	CASSNDRGFYEQYF	TGTGCCAGCAGCAACGACAGGGGTTTCTACGAGCAGTACTTC
NA	TRBJ2-5	TRBV12-3/TRBV12-4	NA	CASSNSGQTQYF	TGTGCCAGCAGTAATAGCGGCCAGACCCAGTACTTC
NA	TRBJ2-3	TRBV7-3	NA	CASSFAGAGTDTQYF	TGTGCCAGCAGCTTCGCAGGGGCCGGCACAGATACGCAGTATTTT
NA	TRBJ1-1	TRBV6-4	NA	CASSVEGGNTEAFF	TGTGCCAGCAGTGTAGAGGGAGGCAACACTGAAGCTTTCTTT
NA	TRBJ2-7	TRBV6-5	TRBD2	CASRTPGGDEQYF	TGTGCCAGCAGGACCCCGGGAGGGGACGAGCAGTACTTC
NA	TRBJ2-3	TRBV5-4	NA	CASSLGPHPTDTQYF	TGTGCCAGCAGCTTGGGGCCTCACCCCACAGATACGCAGTATTTT
NA	TRBJ2-5	TRBV5-4	TRBD1	CASSFDQGAMETQYF	TGTGCCAGCAGCTTTGATCAGGGGGCTATGGAGACCCAGTACTTC
once	TRBJ1-3	TRBV2	TRBD1	CASKGTGGNTIYF	TGTGCCAGCAAGGGGACAGGCGGAAACACCATATATTTT
NA	TRBJ2-3	TRBV6-2/TRBV6-3	TRBD2	CASSPSSGGATDTQYF	TGTGCCAGCAGTCCATCTAGCGGGGGGGCTACAGATACGCAGTATTTT
NA	TRBJ1-4	TRBV27	TRBD1	CASSLAGQGLGGSEKLFF	TGTGCCAGCAGTTTAGCGGGACAGGGGCTCGGCGGGTCTGAAAAACTGTTTTTT
NA	TRBJ2-2	TRBV11-1	NA	CASSSIFRGELFF	TGTGCCAGCAGCTCCATCTTCAGGGGGGAGCTGTTTTTT
NA	TRBJ2-3	TRBV27	TRBD2	CASSLSSGITDTQYF	TGTGCCAGCAGTTTATCTAGCGGGATCACAGATACGCAGTATTTT
NA	TRBJ2-7	TRBV2	TRBD1	CASSVTGGYEQYF	TGTGCCAGCAGTGTTACAGGGGGCTACGAGCAGTACTTC
NA	TRBJ2-7	TRBV29-1	TRBD1	CSVGVGQGFGEQYF	TGCAGCGTTGGGGTCGGACAGGGATTCGGAGAGCAGTACTTC